This T cell receptor beta chain was sequenced for a study of PD-L1 blockade in urothelial cancer. In the study overall: Blood analysis occurred 3 weeks (second dose) and 6 weeks after treatment start. Across blood samples, T cells had a median count of approximately 130,000.

Data came from immunoSEQ multiplex PCR; TCRdb stores just in-frame clones and leaves some out. The repertoire consists of 50,000 to 60,000 clones, with around 82% occurring once and the leading ten covering about 5.8%. Patients' urothelial carcinoma was locally advanced or metastatic. Per germline, CDR1 SGHNT and CDR2 YYREEE (reference sequence). This CDR3 has 12 amino acids. V dropped 7 bases and J dropped 7 bases, with 11 bases sitting between them. The chain recombines TRBV5-4 with TRBJ2-2; D may be TRBD1 (6 bases). This specimen consisted of PBMCs, obtained around atezolizumab (anti-PD-L1) treatment. The TCR was taken from a man aged 40-49 years with urothelial cancer. CDR3 in amino acids: CASLSQGGELFF. For the CDR3, the DNA is TGTGCCAGCCTATCACAGGGCGGGGAGCTGTTTTTT.